Here is one TCR beta chain with its context. A second PCR, run for about 7 to 11 cycles, used a sample-barcoded 5' primer plus a J-beta primer mix. Each CDR3 protein is one row after TCRdb ran MiXCR on the 5' RACE reads. The sample contains more than 450,000 distinct CDR3 sequences, about 29% of which appear only once. These data come from a study of blood T cells in healthy people across ages. Caucasian individuals from Russia who were healthy and aged about 6 to 100 acted as donors. The ends were cut back, 6 bases at V and 3 bases at J, with 15 bases in the middle. This CDR3 comprises 14 residues. CDR1 is MDHEN and CDR2 is SYDVKM in the germline V gene. A further study also used this sample, focusing on T cells of mothers and their children.

The origin of this receptor is a boy younger than 10 in good health. Sequencing was performed on blood. This chain joins TRBV28 and TRBJ2-7; the D gene could be TRBD1 or TRBD2 (5 bases each). In DNA, the CDR3 is TGTGCCAGCAGATCTCCCGGGACCTTCTACGAGCAGTACTTC. It yields the protein CASRSPGTFYEQYF. Using reference TRBV28 and TRBJ2-7 for the parts outside the CDR3, the full variable domain is DVKVTQSSRYLVKRTGEKVFLECVQDMDHENMFWYRQDPGLGLRLIYFSYDVKMKEKGDIPEGYSVSREKKERFSLILESASTNQTSMYLCASRSPGTFYEQYFGPGTRLTVT.